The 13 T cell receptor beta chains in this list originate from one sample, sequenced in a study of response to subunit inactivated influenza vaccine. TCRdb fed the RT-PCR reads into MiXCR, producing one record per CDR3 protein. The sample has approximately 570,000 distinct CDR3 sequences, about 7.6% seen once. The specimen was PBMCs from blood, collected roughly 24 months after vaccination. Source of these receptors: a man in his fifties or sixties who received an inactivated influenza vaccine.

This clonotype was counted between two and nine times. The CDR3 DNA follows: TGTGCCAGCAGCTTAGCGTGGGCCGGGGAGCTGTTTTTT. Translation gives CASSLAWAGELFF. V gene TRBV11-2 combines with J gene TRBJ2-2; D remains ambiguous. Trimming cost V 1 base and J 6 bases, with 6 bases left between them. The CDR3 is made up of 13 amino acids. Germline-derived CDR1 and CDR2 are SGHAT and FQNNGV.

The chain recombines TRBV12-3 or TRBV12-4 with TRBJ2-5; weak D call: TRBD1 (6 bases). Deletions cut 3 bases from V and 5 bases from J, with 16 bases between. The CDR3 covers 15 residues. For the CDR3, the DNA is TGTGCCAGCAGTTTGCACAGGGAGTTGTTGGAGACCCAGTACTTC. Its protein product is CASSLHRELLETQYF.

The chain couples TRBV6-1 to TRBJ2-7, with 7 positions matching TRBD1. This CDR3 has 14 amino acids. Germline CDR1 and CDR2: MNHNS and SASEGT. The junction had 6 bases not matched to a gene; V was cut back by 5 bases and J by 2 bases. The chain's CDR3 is CASSKGAGPYEQYF. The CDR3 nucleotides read TGTGCCAGCAGTAAGGGGGCAGGGCCCTACGAGCAGTACTTC.

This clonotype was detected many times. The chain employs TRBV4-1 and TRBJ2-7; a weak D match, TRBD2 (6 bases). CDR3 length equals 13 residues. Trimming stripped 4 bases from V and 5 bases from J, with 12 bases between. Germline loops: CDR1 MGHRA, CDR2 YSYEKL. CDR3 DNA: TGCGCCAGCAGCCCCGGGGACTTTAACGAGCAGTACTTC. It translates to CASSPGDFNEQYF.

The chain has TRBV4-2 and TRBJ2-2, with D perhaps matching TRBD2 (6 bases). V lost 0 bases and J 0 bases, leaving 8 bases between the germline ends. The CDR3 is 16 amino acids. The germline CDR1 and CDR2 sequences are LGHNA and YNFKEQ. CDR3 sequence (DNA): TGTGCCAGCAGCCAAGACGTAGCGGCGAACACCGGGGAGCTGTTTTTT. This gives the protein CASSQDVAANTGELFF.

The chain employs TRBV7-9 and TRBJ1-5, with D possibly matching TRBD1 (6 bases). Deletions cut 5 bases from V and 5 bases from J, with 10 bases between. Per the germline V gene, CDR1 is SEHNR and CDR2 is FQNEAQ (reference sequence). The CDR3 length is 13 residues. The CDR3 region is CASSTGSHQPQHF. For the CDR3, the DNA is TGTGCCAGCAGCACAGGGAGCCATCAGCCCCAGCATTTT.

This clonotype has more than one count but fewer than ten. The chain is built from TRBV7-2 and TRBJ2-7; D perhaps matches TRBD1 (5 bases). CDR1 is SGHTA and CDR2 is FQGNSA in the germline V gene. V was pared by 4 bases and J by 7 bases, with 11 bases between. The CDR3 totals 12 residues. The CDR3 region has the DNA TGTGCCAGCAGCTCTCAGGGTTGGGAGCAGTACTTC. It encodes CASSSQGWEQYF.

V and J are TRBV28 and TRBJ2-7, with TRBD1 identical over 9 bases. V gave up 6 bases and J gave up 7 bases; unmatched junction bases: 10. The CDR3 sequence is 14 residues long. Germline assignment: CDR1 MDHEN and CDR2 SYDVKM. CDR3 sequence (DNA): TGTGCCAGCAGAACTACCGGGACAGGGACAGAGCAGTACTTC. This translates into CASRTTGTGTEQYF.

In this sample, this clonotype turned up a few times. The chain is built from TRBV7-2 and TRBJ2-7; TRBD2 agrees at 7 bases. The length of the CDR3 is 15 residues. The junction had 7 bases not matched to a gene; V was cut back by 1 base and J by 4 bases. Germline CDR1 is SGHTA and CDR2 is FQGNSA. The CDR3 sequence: CASSLGGREIYEQYF. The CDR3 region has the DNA TGTGCCAGCAGCTTAGGAGGGAGGGAGATTTACGAGCAGTACTTC.

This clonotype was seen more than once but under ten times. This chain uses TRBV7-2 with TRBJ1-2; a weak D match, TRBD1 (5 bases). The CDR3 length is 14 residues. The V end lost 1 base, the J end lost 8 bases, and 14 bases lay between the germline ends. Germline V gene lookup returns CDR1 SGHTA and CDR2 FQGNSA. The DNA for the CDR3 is TGTGCCAGCAGCTTAGTGGGACCACGCGGGGGCTACACCTTC. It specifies CASSLVGPRGGYTF.

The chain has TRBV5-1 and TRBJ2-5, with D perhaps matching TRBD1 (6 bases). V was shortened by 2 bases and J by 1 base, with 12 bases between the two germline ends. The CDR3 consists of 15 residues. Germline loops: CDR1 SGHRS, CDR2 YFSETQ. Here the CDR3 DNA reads TGCGCCAGCAGCTTAACCCCAGGGGCCCAAGAGACCCAGTACTTC. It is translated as CASSLTPGAQETQYF. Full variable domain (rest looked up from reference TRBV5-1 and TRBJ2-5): KAGVTQTPRYLIKTRGQQVTLSCSPISGHRSVSWYQQTPGQGLQFLFEYFSETQRNKGNFPGRFSGRQFSNSRSEMNVSTLELGDSALYLCASSLTPGAQETQYFGPGTRLLVL.

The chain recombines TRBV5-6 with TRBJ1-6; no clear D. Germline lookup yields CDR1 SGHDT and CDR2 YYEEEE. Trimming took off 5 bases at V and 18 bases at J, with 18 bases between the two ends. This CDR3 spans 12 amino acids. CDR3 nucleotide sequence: TGTGCCAGCAGGAGAAACGAAGCCCCGGACCACTTT. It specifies CASRRNEAPDHF.

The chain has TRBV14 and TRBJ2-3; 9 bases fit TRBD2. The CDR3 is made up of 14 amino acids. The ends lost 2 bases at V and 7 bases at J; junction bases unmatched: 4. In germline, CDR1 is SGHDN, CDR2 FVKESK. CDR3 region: CASSQLAGSHTQYF. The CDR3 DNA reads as TGTGCCAGCAGCCAACTAGCGGGAAGCCATACGCAGTATTTT.